Presented here are 25 T cell receptor beta chains from one specimen sequenced in a study of blood T cell repertoires in COVID-19. Produced via immunoSEQ multiplex PCR; TCRdb's table is partial and in-frame only. The sample yields around 100,000 clones, nearly 90% seen once. Sequenced: peripheral blood. Receptors were obtained from a man aged 50-59 years in a cohort sampled during active COVID-19.

The J gene is TRBJ2-6, the V gene TRBV19, with D uncertain. The CDR3 sequence is 15 residues long. Looked up from germline, CDR1 is LNHDA and CDR2 is SQIVND (reference sequence). The germline V and J ends were trimmed by 3 bases and 1 base, with 7 bases remaining between them. The CDR3 loop is CASSMGASGANVLTF. The CDR3 DNA is TGTGCCAGTAGTATGGGCGCATCTGGGGCCAACGTCCTGACTTTC.

The chain uses TRBV19 and TRBJ2-7, with TRBD2 as a possible D gene (5 bases). The CDR3 extends over 13 amino acids. Germline loops: CDR1 LNHDA, CDR2 SQIVND (reference sequence). Trimming removed 6 bases from V and 5 bases from J, with 14 bases in between. In nucleotides, the CDR3 is TGTGCCAGTAGCGCTCGCGGGTACGACGAGCAGTACGTC. It codes for CASSARGYDEQYV.

The genes are TRBV7-2 and TRBJ1-4, with 7 bases fitting TRBD1. The V gene end was trimmed by 4 bases and the J gene end by 0 bases; junction bases not matched to a gene: 8. The CDR3 contains 17 residues. In germline, CDR1 is SGHTA, CDR2 FQGNSA. The CDR3 reads CASSSEPDRTTNEKLFF. The DNA for the CDR3 is TGTGCCAGCAGCTCCGAACCGGACAGGACAACTAATGAAAAACTGTTTTTT.

The V and J genes are TRBV10-1 and TRBJ1-5; 7 bases match TRBD1. The CDR3 totals 16 residues. CDR1 and CDR2 from the germline V gene are WNHNN and SYGVQD (reference sequence). J was trimmed by 3 bases and V by 7 bases; bases with no gene match: 12. This CDR3 is CASTRGRTGVNQPQHF. DNA of the CDR3: TGCGCCAGCACACGGGGCAGAACAGGGGTCAATCAGCCCCAGCATTTT.

The chain employs TRBV11-2 and TRBJ2-7, with 14 bases identical to TRBD2. The CDR3 spans 18 residues. V trimming: 5 bases; J trimming: 10 bases; junction bases outside the gene matches: 19. In germline, CDR1 is SGHAT, CDR2 FQNNGV. This CDR3 is CASSVSGTPGLAGGHQYV. CDR3 nucleotides: TGTGCCAGCAGCGTATCAGGGACACCAGGACTAGCGGGGGGCCATCAGTACGTC.

The chain combines TRBV28 with TRBJ2-3; TRBD2 agrees at 9 bases. The V and J ends lost 7 bases and 2 bases, in that order; junction bases with no gene match: 7. This CDR3 contains 15 residues. Germline V CDR1 and CDR2: MDHEN, SYDVKM. The CDR3: CASTVSGGHTDTQYF. The CDR3 DNA is TGTGCCAGCACCGTTAGCGGGGGCCACACAGATACGCAGTATTTT.

The chain has TRBV11-2 and TRBJ1-6, with 11 bases aligning to TRBD1. Germline V gene lookup returns CDR1 SGHAT and CDR2 FQNNGV. The trim removed 5 bases at V and 10 bases at J, leaving 4 bases unmatched. This CDR3 comprises 14 residues. The CDR3 nucleotides read TGTGCCAGCAGCACTGGGACAGGGGGGTCACCCCTCCACTTT. The encoded protein is CASSTGTGGSPLHF.

The chain uses TRBV6-5 and TRBJ2-1, with TRBD2 matching over 8 bases. The CDR3 consists of 15 residues. With V trimmed by 2 bases and J by 9 bases, 9 bases remained unmatched. Germline V gene lookup returns CDR1 MNHEY and CDR2 SVGAGI. The CDR3 coding sequence is TGTGCCAGCAGTTACGGACGGGAGGGAGCTAGTGAGCAGTTCTTC. Its protein product is CASSYGREGASEQFF.

The chain joins TRBV11-3 to TRBJ2-5; tentatively, D is TRBD2 (6 bases). The CDR3 loop spans 16 amino acids. V was shortened by 1 base and J by 5 bases, with 17 bases between the two germline ends. Germline V lookup: CDR1 SGHNT, CDR2 YENEEA. CDR3 loop: CASSLGPGLPMETQYF. For the CDR3, the DNA is TGTGCCAGCAGCTTAGGTCCGGGACTCCCAATGGAGACCCAGTACTTC.

The chain couples TRBV19 to TRBJ1-5; TRBD1 might be the D (5 bases). The CDR3 covers 18 residues. Looked up from germline, CDR1 is LNHDA and CDR2 is SQIVND (reference sequence). V was shortened by 0 bases and J by 0 bases, with 15 bases between the two germline ends. Written as DNA, the CDR3 is TGTGCCAGTAGTATAGAATTTGCAGGGTTTCGTAGCAATCAGCCCCAGCATTTT. It encodes CASSIEFAGFRSNQPQHF. The full variable domain, with the rest looked up from reference TRBV19 and TRBJ1-5, is DGGITQSPKYLFRKEGQNVTLSCEQNLNHDAMYWYRQDPGQGLRLIYYSQIVNDFQKGDIAEGYSVSREKKESFPLTVTSAQKNPTAFYLCASSIEFAGFRSNQPQHFGDGTRLSIL.

J is TRBJ2-4 and V is TRBV27, with 7 bases matching TRBD1. Germline assignment: CDR1 MNHEY and CDR2 SMNVEV (reference sequence). V lost 5 bases, J lost 1 base, and 2 bases stayed unmatched. The CDR3 loop spans 14 amino acids. CDR3 in amino acids: CASSPDRAKNIQYF. CDR3 coding DNA: TGTGCCAGCAGTCCGGACAGGGCCAAAAACATTCAGTACTTC.

The chain recombines TRBV19 with TRBJ2-3; weak D call: TRBD2 (5 bases). CDR1 is LNHDA, CDR2 SQIVND, per germline (reference sequence). The CDR3 contains 15 residues. V was trimmed by 8 bases and J by 2 bases, leaving 17 bases between them. CDR3 nucleotides: TGTGCCAGTTCGGACGGACTGAGCTCCACAGATACGCAGTATTTT. It is translated as CASSDGLSSTDTQYF.

This clone appeared a few times. The gene calls are TRBV5-5 and TRBJ2-7; D is unresolved. CDR3 length: 14 amino acids. From germline, CDR1 is SGHKS and CDR2 YYEKEE (reference sequence). V shed 0 bases and J shed 3 bases, with 10 bases lying between them. CDR3 sequence: CASSLGPVVYEQYF. CDR3 nucleotide sequence: TGTGCCAGCAGCTTGGGTCCGGTGGTCTACGAGCAGTACTTC.

The sample holds a few counts of this clone. The V and J genes are TRBV9 and TRBJ2-7; TRBD1 matches at 10 bases. Unmatched junction bases numbered 10, after V lost 2 bases and J lost 5 bases. The CDR3 totals 16 residues. Germline V gene data show CDR1 as SGDLS and CDR2 as YYNGEE. The CDR3 spells CASSVPKTGTGDEQYV. The CDR3 DNA reads TGTGCCAGCAGCGTCCCTAAAACCGGGACAGGGGACGAGCAGTACGTC.

The gene calls are TRBV10-2 and TRBJ2-6; 13 positions match TRBD2. Unmatched junction bases numbered 5, after V lost 6 bases and J lost 0 bases. The CDR3 loop spans 18 amino acids. CDR1 WSHSY and CDR2 SAAADI come from the germline V gene. The CDR3 DNA sequence: TGCGCCAGCAGGGGGACTAGCGGGGACCGCTCTGGGGCCAACGTCCTGACTTTC. Translating it yields CASRGTSGDRSGANVLTF.

The chain is built from TRBV2 and TRBJ2-3, with D hard to call. Trimming stripped 7 bases from V and 0 bases from J, with 5 bases between. CDR3 length equals 12 residues. Germline V gene sequence: CDR1 SNHLY, CDR2 FYNNEI. CDR3 bases: TGTGCCAGCACCGTAAGCACAGATACGCAGTATTTT. Amino acid sequence: CASTVSTDTQYF.

The chain carries TRBV6-5 and TRBJ1-5; the D is unclear. The V and J ends lost 0 bases and 9 bases respectively, with 12 bases between them. This CDR3 region has 14 residues. Per the germline V gene, CDR1 is MNHEY and CDR2 is SVGAGI. The CDR3 bases are TGTGCCAGCAGTTACTCGGCAGTCCCATGGCCCCAGCATTTT. Protein sequence: CASSYSAVPWPQHF.

This clone was found a few times. The J gene is TRBJ1-1, the V gene TRBV2, with D tentatively TRBD1 (5 bases). V was trimmed by 7 bases and J by 0 bases, leaving 9 bases between them. The germline gives CDR1 SNHLY, CDR2 FYNNEI. This CDR3 has 13 amino acids. CDR3 bases: TGTGCCAGCAAGCCCAGGGTGAACACTGAAGCTTTCTTT. Translating gives CASKPRVNTEAFF.

The chain couples TRBV6-2 or TRBV6-3 to TRBJ2-2; 13 bases are a match to TRBD2. Germline CDR1 and CDR2: MNHEY and SVGEGT. V shed 2 bases, J shed 7 bases, and the junction held 13 bases outside the gene matches. CDR3 length: 19 residues. In nucleotides, the CDR3 is TGTGCCAGCAGTTACCCCACCCACCGACTAGCGGGGGGTAACGGGGAGCTGTTTTTT. It encodes CASSYPTHRLAGGNGELFF.

This chain connects TRBV6-5 to TRBJ2-5; D ambiguous. This CDR3 has 11 amino acids. V was cut by 7 bases and J by 5 bases, with 8 bases left in between. From germline, CDR1 is MNHEY and CDR2 SVGAGI. CDR3 residues: CASTTVETQYF. CDR3 DNA sequence: TGTGCCAGCACCACAGTGGAGACCCAGTACTTC.

The rearrangement uses TRBV27 and TRBJ2-2; D might be TRBD1 (5 bases). Per the germline V gene, CDR1 is MNHEY and CDR2 is SMNVEV (reference sequence). The CDR3 has 13 residues. The ends were cut back, 3 bases at V and 9 bases at J, with 11 bases in the middle. CDR3 DNA: TGTGCCAGCAGTTTGCAGGGTTCGAGGGAGCTGTTTTTT. Encoded protein: CASSLQGSRELFF.

J is TRBJ2-1 and V is TRBV2; D might be TRBD1 (6 bases). Trimming shortened V by 6 bases and J by 8 bases, and 14 bases separated the two germline ends. The V gene's germline CDR1 is SNHLY and CDR2 FYNNEI. The length of the CDR3 is 13 residues. This CDR3 reads CASSYTGLDEQFF. As DNA, the CDR3 is TGTGCCAGCAGCTACACAGGGCTCGATGAGCAGTTCTTC. Full variable domain (outside the CDR3, taken from reference TRBV2 and TRBJ2-1): EPEVTQTPSHQVTQMGQEVILRCVPISNHLYFYWYRQILGQKVEFLVSFYNNEISEKSEIFDDQFSVERPDGSNFTLKIRSTKLEDSAMYFCASSYTGLDEQFFGPGTRLTVL.

The chain is built from TRBV4-2 and TRBJ2-3, with D maybe TRBD1 (6 bases). This CDR3 has 15 amino acids. V was clipped by 0 bases and J by 2 bases, with 9 bases between them. Germline CDR1 LGHNA, CDR2 YNFKEQ. CDR3 region: CASSQEGALTDTQYF. In nucleotides, the CDR3 is TGTGCCAGCAGCCAAGAGGGGGCCCTCACAGATACGCAGTATTTT.

V is TRBV9 and J is TRBJ1-1, with D possibly being TRBD1 (6 bases). The germline CDR1 and CDR2 sequences are SGDLS and YYNGEE. V dropped 5 bases and J dropped 6 bases, with 20 bases sitting between them. This CDR3 has 15 amino acids. CDR3 residues: CASRAHAGAGAEAFF. The CDR3 coding sequence is TGTGCCAGCAGGGCTCATGCAGGGGCTGGTGCTGAAGCTTTCTTT. The entire variable domain, with the rest obtained from reference TRBV9 and TRBJ1-1, is as follows: DSGVTQTPKHLITATGQRVTLRCSPRSGDLSVYWYQQSLDQGLQFLIQYYNGEERAKGNILERFSAQQFPDLHSELNLSSLELGDSALYFCASRAHAGAGAEAFFGQGTRLTVV.

A single count supports this clone. This chain connects TRBV11-2 to TRBJ1-2; D is perhaps TRBD1 (6 bases). The CDR3 has 11 amino acids. CDR1 and CDR2 from the germline V gene are SGHAT and FQNNGV. Trimming took 6 bases from V and 8 from J, leaving 10 bases between them. The CDR3 sequence is CASSPDRGYTF. The CDR3 nucleotides are TGTGCCAGCAGTCCCGACAGGGGCTACACCTTC.